This T cell receptor beta chain was recorded in a study of blood T cells in healthy people across ages. The CDR3 runs 13 residues. The V end lost 3 bases, the J end lost 4 bases, and 9 bases lay between the germline ends. Germline V gene sequence: CDR1 MDHEN, CDR2 SYDVKM. Then a second PCR, running about 6 to 12 cycles, was carried out with a sample-barcoded 5' primer and a J-beta primer mix. Sequencing of every sample gave 3 million or more CDR3-containing paired-end reads. TCRdb re-derived calls from the 5' RACE reads in MiXCR, one entry per CDR3 protein. The sample contains more than 1 million distinct CDR3 sequences, 35% to 50% of which appear only once. Findings of the study overall: Versus aged donors, long-lived donors had higher diversity and more naive CD4+ cells. It was found that TCR beta diversity correlated strongly with the percentage of naive T cells. The unsorted PBMCs prevented any conclusive comparison of naive versus antigen-experienced cells.

This clonotype was found a few times. The antigen is not known. The TCR originated in a woman aged 60-75 years in good health. This chain connects TRBV28 to TRBJ2-5; D unclear. What was sequenced was blood. In DNA form, the CDR3 reads TGTGCCAGCAGTTTGATAGGTCGAGAGACCCAGTACTTC. This translates into CASSLIGRETQYF.